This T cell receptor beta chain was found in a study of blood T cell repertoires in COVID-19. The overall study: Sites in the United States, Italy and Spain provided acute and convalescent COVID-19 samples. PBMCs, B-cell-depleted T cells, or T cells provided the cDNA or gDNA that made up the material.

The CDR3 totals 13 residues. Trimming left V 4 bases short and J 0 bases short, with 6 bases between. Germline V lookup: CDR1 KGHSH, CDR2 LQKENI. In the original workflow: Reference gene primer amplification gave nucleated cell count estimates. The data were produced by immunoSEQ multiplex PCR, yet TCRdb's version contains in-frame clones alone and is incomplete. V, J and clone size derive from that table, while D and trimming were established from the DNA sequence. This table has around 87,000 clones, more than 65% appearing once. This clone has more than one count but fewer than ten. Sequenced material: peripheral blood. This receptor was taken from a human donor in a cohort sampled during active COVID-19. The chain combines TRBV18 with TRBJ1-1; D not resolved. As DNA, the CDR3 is TGTGCCAGCTCACAAGACATGAACACTGAAGCTTTCTTT. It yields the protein CASSQDMNTEAFF.